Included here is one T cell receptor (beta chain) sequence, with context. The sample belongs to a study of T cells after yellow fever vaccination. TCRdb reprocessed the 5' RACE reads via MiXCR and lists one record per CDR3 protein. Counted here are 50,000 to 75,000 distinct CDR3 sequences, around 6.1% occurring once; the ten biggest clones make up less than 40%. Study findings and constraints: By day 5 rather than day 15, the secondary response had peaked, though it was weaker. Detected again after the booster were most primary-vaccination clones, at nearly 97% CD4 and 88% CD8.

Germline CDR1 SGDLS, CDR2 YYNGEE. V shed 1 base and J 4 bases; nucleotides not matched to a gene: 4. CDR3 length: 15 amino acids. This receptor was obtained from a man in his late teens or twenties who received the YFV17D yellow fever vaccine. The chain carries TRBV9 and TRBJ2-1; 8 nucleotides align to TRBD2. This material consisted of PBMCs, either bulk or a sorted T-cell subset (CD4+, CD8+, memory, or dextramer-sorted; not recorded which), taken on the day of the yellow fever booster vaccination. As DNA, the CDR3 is TGTGCCAGCAGCGTACAAGCGGGGGTTTACAATGAGCAGTTCTTC. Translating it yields CASSVQAGVYNEQFF.